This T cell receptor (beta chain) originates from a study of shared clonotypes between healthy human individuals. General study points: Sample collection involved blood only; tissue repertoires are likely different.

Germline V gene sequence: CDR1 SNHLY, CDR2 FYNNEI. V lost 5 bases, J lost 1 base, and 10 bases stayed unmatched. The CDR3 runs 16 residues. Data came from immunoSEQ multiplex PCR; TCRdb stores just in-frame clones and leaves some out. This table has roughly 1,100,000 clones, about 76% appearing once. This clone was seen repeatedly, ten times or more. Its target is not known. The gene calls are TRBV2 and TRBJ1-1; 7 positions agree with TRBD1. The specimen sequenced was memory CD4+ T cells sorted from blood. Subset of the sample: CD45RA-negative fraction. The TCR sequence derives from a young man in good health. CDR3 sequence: CASSSGRGQRNTEAFF. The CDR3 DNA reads TGTGCCAGCAGTTCGGGACGGGGACAGCGGAACACTGAAGCTTTCTTT.